Here is one T cell receptor (beta chain) with its context. This sample is drawn from a study of shared clonotypes between healthy human individuals. Participating donors were healthy, HIV-negative adults free of recent acute infections or vaccinations. The junction had 10 bases not matched to a gene; V was cut back by 4 bases and J by 2 bases. CDR1 SGHRS and CDR2 YFSETQ come from the germline V gene. There are 16 residues in the CDR3. Assay used: immunoSEQ multiplex PCR; TCRdb lists only in-frame clones, some missing. The sample consists of around 480,000 clones, 75% to 80% of them appearing once. The sequence derives from a woman between 40 and 50 years old in good health. Some clones in this sample may be carry-over from other donors' samples. The genes are TRBV5-1 and TRBJ2-7, with TRBD2 identical over 9 bases. Specimen: PBMCs. For the CDR3, the DNA is TGCGCCAGCAGCCCCCGAGGGGGCGGGAGGGCCTACGAGCAGTACTTC. It codes for CASSPRGGGRAYEQYF.